The rows below give T cell receptor beta chains drawn from one sample of a study of cytomegalovirus exposure and HLA in healthy donors. Produced via immunoSEQ multiplex PCR; TCRdb's table is partial and in-frame only. The sample yields around 200,000 clones, 75% to 85% seen once. Input material: PBMCs. The receptors derive from a boy between 5 and 17 years old in good health and CMV-seronegative. Each CDR3 is given with its conserved first and last residue.

J: TRBJ1-5
V: TRBV19
CDR3: CASSITWQGFQPQHF

J: TRBJ1-2
V: TRBV7-2
CDR3: CASSLALGRALHYGYTF

J: TRBJ2-1
V: TRBV29-1
CDR3: CSGLGSLTQGGYNEQFF

J: TRBJ2-2
V: TRBV4-1
CDR3: CASSQAARFTGELFF

J: TRBJ1-3
V: TRBV5-1
CDR3: CASSLQGLAGNTIYF

J: TRBJ1-2
V: TRBV23-1
CDR3: CASSHCGQGASGYTF

J: TRBJ2-6
V: TRBV15
CDR3: CATRSGSGANVLTF

J: TRBJ2-7
V: TRBV6-1
CDR3: CASKTGPYEQYF

J: TRBJ2-3
V: TRBV19
CDR3: CASSPRLAGVPGVPDTQYF

J: TRBJ2-2
V: TRBV6-6
CDR3: CASIASGTHGELFF

J: TRBJ1-6
V: TRBV30
CDR3: CAWRPGQRLSYNSPLHF

J: TRBJ1-5
V: TRBV30
CDR3: CAWSAQGANNNQPQHF

J: TRBJ1-2
V: TRBV6-1
CDR3: CASSTRQGSRGYTF

J: TRBJ1-4
V: TRBV5-6
CDR3: CASSSSQSGTGVEKLFF

J: TRBJ1-2
V: TRBV6-5
CDR3: CASSYSTRGRGYTF

J: TRBJ2-1
V: TRBV7-8
CDR3: CASSPLDSLTDYNEQFF

J: TRBJ2-1
V: TRBV19
CDR3: CASSPQMRGSYNEQFF

J: TRBJ1-5
V: TRBV4-1
CDR3: CASSQVLSLGGNQPQHF

J: TRBJ2-7
V: TRBV4-2
CDR3: CASSQLGQGVEQYF

J: TRBJ2-7
V: TRBV29-1
CDR3: CSVVVSEHYEQYF

J: TRBJ2-7
V: TRBV10-3
CDR3: CAISEDGGVEFYEQYF

J: TRBJ2-7
V: TRBV5-4
CDR3: CASSSGTGWSYEQYF

J: TRBJ1-1
V: TRBV7-9
CDR3: CASSLGKGDTEAFF

J: TRBJ2-5
V: TRBV7-3
CDR3: CASSLLAGHQETQYF

J: TRBJ2-2
V: TRBV6-5
CDR3: CASSKRENTGELFF

J: TRBJ2-7
V: TRBV5-8
CDR3: CASSLPIAYEQYF

J: TRBJ2-5
V: TRBV6-6
CDR3: CASSYSTEGETQYF

J: TRBJ2-1
V: TRBV19
CDR3: CASRLAGGHDEQFF

J: TRBJ1-3
V: TRBV9
CDR3: CASSLDISVGNTIYF

J: TRBJ1-4
V: TRBV6-5
CDR3: CASSYSQGTNEKLFF

J: TRBJ1-5
V: TRBV7-9
CDR3: CASSPGDRGNQPQHF

J: TRBJ1-1
V: TRBV9
CDR3: CASSALDRGGTEAFF

J: TRBJ1-3
V: TRBV5-6
CDR3: CASSPGGLTSGNTIYF

J: TRBJ2-2
V: TRBV19
CDR3: CASSTDTANTGELFF

J: TRBJ2-7
V: TRBV5-4
CDR3: CASSVTGRYEQYF

J: TRBJ1-5
V: TRBV2
CDR3: CASSERSPGGPDQPQHF

J: TRBJ1-1
V: TRBV27
CDR3: CASRRQGTEAFF